The present TCR beta chain was sequenced within a study of blood T cell repertoires in COVID-19. As for the study in general: T cells, B-cell-depleted T cells, or PBMCs supplied cDNA or gDNA.

As handled by the study authors: Amplification of reference gene primers was used by the study to estimate nucleated cell counts. The data were produced by immunoSEQ multiplex PCR, yet TCRdb's version contains in-frame clones alone and is incomplete. V, J and clone size derive from that table, while D and trimming were established from the DNA sequence. The sample gives 200,000 or so clones, about 85% of which show up once; over 1.5% is in the top ten. The CDR3 is 17 amino acids. Germline V CDR1 and CDR2: SGHRS, YFSETQ. V lost 0 bases and J lost 6; bases outside the gene matches: 13. The source of this sequence is a man in his sixties or seventies with acute or convalescent COVID-19. The gene calls are TRBV5-1 and TRBJ2-3; 7 nucleotides align to TRBD2. Sequenced material: peripheral blood. The CDR3: CASSLGGAAGAQDTQYF. The CDR3 DNA reads TGCGCCAGCAGCTTGGGGGGTGCGGCGGGAGCCCAGGATACGCAGTATTTT.